This TCR beta chain was identified during a study of radiotherapy plus CTLA-4 blockade in lung cancer. Sequencing used immunoSEQ multiplex PCR; TCRdb keeps in-frame clones, though not all of them. This sample has 56,000 or so clones, with 70% to 85% found just once. Trimming pared 2 bases from V and 6 bases from J, leaving 12 bases between. The CDR3 spans 14 residues. Germline V gene lookup returns CDR1 SGDLS and CDR2 YYNGEE. This chain links TRBV9 with TRBJ2-1, with no clear D. The material sequenced was peripheral blood, taken from a patient treated with radiotherapy plus ipilimumab. This sequence originates from a human donor with non-small cell lung cancer who had a complete response to radiotherapy plus ipilimumab. The CDR3: CASSVANSPNEQFF. The CDR3, as DNA: TGTGCCAGCAGCGTCGCGAACAGCCCCAATGAGCAGTTCTTC. The full variable domain, with the rest looked up from reference TRBV9 and TRBJ2-1, is DSGVTQTPKHLITATGQRVTLRCSPRSGDLSVYWYQQSLDQGLQFLIQYYNGEERAKGNILERFSAQQFPDLHSELNLSSLELGDSALYFCASSVANSPNEQFFGPGTRLTVL.